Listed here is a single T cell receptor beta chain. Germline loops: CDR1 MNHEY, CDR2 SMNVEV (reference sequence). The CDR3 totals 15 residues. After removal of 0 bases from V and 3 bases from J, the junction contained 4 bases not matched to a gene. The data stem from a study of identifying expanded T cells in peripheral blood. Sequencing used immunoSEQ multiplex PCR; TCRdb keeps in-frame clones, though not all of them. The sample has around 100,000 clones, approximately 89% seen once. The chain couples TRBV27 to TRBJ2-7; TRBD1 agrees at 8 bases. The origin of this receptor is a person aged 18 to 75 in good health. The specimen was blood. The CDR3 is CASSLSQGADYEQYF. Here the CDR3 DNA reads TGTGCCAGCAGTTTATCGCAGGGGGCGGACTACGAGCAGTACTTC.